The rows below give T cell receptor beta chains drawn from one sample of a study of glioma-infiltrating T cells after dendritic cell vaccination. Measured with immunoSEQ multiplex PCR; TCRdb has only the in-frame clones, and not every one. Here the sample spans around 62,000 clones, approximately 78% being singletons. This specimen consisted of blood, obtained before dendritic cell vaccination. The receptor source for this set is a human donor with glioblastoma. Both conserved end residues are part of each CDR3. Fields, in order: V gene, D gene, clone size, J gene, CDR3 protein, CDR3 DNA. D genes are given only for firm matches. Size values are once, few and many counts, or a class for expanded clones, and some rows have none.

TRBV5-6,.,.,TRBJ1-3,CASSYYRGTGGGNTIYF,TGTGCCAGCAGCTACTACCGGGGGACCGGTGGGGGAAACACCATATATTTT
TRBV30,.,.,TRBJ1-4,CAWRTANEKLFF,TGTGCCTGGAGGACAGCTAATGAAAAACTGTTTTTT
TRBV5-1,TRBD2,.,TRBJ2-3,CASSLVAGGKDTQYF,TGCGCCAGCAGCTTGGTAGCGGGGGGTAAAGATACGCAGTATTTT
TRBV5-1,.,.,TRBJ2-1,CASTPGDSNNEQFF,TGCGCCAGCACCCCCGGGGACTCGAACAATGAGCAGTTCTTC
TRBV6-5,.,.,TRBJ2-3,CASSYSGGPNTDTQYF,TGTGCCAGCAGTTACTCGGGGGGTCCTAACACAGATACGCAGTATTTT
TRBV7-2,.,.,TRBJ2-7,CASSSTVLYEQYF,TGTGCCAGCAGCTCGACAGTTCTCTACGAGCAGTACTTC
TRBV6-1,.,.,TRBJ1-5,CASSEVFGGSYSNQPQHF,TGTGCCAGCAGTGAAGTGTTTGGAGGAAGTTATAGCAATCAGCCCCAGCATTTT
TRBV5-1,.,.,TRBJ1-1,CASSLVGEEGTEAFF,TGCGCCAGCAGCTTGGTTGGGGAGGAGGGCACTGAAGCTTTCTTT
TRBV5-1,.,.,TRBJ2-3,CASSLTAGTDTQYF,TGCGCCAGCAGCTTGACGGCGGGCACAGATACGCAGTATTTT
TRBV7-9,TRBD1,once,TRBJ2-7,CASSLGQGGLYEQYF,TGTGCCAGCAGCCTCGGACAGGGTGGGCTCTACGAGCAGTACTTC
TRBV9,.,.,TRBJ1-6,CASSVEATVEPLHF,TGTGCCAGCAGCGTAGAAGCGACGGTAGAACCCCTCCACTTT
TRBV25-1,.,.,TRBJ1-2,CASSELGQGGYGYTF,TGTGCCAGCAGTGAATTGGGTCAGGGTGGGTATGGCTACACCTTC
TRBV5-6,TRBD1,few,TRBJ1-4,CASSLGRGRGIEKLFF,TGTGCCAGCAGCCTCGGTAGGGGGCGAGGGATTGAAAAACTGTTTTTT
TRBV5-1,.,.,TRBJ2-2,CASSLAGTGELFF,TGCGCCAGCAGCTTGGCGGGAACCGGGGAGCTGTTTTTT
TRBV5-1,.,.,TRBJ2-1,CASSPGQGGIYNEQFF,TGCGCCAGCAGCCCAGGACAGGGAGGGATTTACAATGAGCAGTTCTTC